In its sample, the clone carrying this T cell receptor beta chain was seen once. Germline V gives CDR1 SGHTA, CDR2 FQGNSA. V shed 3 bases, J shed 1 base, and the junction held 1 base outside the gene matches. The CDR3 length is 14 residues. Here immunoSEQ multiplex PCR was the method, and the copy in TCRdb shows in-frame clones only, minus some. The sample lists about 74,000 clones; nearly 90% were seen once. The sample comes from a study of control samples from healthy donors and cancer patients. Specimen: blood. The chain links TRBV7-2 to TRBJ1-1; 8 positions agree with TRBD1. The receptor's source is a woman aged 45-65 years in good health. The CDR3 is CASSFGQGNTEAFF. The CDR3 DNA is TGTGCCAGCAGCTTCGGACAGGGGAACACTGAAGCTTTCTTT.